This T cell receptor (beta chain) was sequenced during a study of blood T cell repertoires in COVID-19. Study-wide background: T cells, B-cell-depleted T cells, or PBMCs provided the cDNA or gDNA that served as material.

TCRdb's copy holds only in-frame clones and misses some; the assay was immunoSEQ multiplex PCR. The sample has roughly 290,000 clones; about nine tenths are singletons. CDR3 length equals 15 residues. V lost 2 bases and J lost 1; bases outside the gene matches: 4. Germline V gene data show CDR1 as SGHRS and CDR2 as YFSETQ. The receptor's source is a woman aged 30 to 39 with COVID-19, enrolled during active disease. The source material was peripheral blood. This chain uses TRBV5-1 with TRBJ2-5; 8 bases map to TRBD1. DNA for the CDR3: TGCGCCAGCAGCTTTAACAGGGGGACCCAAGAGACCCAGTACTTC. As protein: CASSFNRGTQETQYF.